The sequence of this T cell receptor (beta chain) was determined in a study of blood T cell repertoires in COVID-19. Clones were sequenced by immunoSEQ multiplex PCR, and TCRdb holds only the in-frame ones, with some missing. Among some 430,000 clones, about 92% were seen once, and the ten largest hold around 0.6%. The CDR3 is 16 amino acids. Per the germline V gene, CDR1 is LNHDA and CDR2 is SQIVND (reference sequence). Trimming stripped 3 bases from V and 0 bases from J, with 9 bases between. The V gene is TRBV19, the J gene TRBJ1-6; D is undetermined. This TCR was sampled from a man between 18 and 35 years old who had recovered from COVID-19. The sample taken for sequencing was PBMCs or T cells enriched from blood (not recorded which). CDR3 DNA sequence: TGTGCCAGTAGTATCACCCCGAGCTCCTATAATTCACCCCTCCACTTT. Its protein is CASSITPSSYNSPLHF.